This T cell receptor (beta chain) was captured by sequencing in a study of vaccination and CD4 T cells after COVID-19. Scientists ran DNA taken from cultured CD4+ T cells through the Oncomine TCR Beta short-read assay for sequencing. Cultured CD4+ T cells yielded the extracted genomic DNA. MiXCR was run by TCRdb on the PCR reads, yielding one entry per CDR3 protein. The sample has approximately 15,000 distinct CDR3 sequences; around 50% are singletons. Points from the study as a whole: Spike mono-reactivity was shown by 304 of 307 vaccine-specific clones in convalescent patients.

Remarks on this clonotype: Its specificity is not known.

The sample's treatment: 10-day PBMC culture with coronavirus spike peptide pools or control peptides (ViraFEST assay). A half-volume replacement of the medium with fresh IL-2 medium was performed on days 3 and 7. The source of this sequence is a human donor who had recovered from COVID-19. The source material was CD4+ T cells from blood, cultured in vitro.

The CDR3 DNA reads as TGTGCCAGCAGCCCAAGCGGGAGGGCCTACGAGCAGTACTTC. Translating it yields CASSPSGRAYEQYF. The rearrangement uses TRBV6-1 and TRBJ2-7; TRBD2 agrees at 10 bases. The CDR3 sequence is 14 residues long. The V gene end was trimmed by 6 bases and the J gene end by 2 bases; junction bases not matched to a gene: 4. Germline V gene sequence: CDR1 MNHNS, CDR2 SASEGT.